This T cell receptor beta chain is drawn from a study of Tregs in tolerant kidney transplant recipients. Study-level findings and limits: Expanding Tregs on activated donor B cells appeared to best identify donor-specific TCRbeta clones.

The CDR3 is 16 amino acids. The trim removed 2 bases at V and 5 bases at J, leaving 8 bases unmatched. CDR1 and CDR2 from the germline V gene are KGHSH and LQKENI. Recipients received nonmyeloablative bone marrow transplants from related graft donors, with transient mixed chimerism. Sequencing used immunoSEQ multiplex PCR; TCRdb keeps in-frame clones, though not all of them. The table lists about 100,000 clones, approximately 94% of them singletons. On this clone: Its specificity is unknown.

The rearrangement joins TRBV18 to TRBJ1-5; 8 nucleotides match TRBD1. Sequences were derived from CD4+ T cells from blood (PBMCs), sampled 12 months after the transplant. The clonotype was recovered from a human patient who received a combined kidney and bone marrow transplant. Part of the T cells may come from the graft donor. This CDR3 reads CASSPGTGLSDQPQHF. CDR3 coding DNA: TGTGCCAGCTCACCAGGGACAGGCTTGTCGGATCAGCCCCAGCATTTT. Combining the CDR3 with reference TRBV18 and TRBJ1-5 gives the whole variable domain NAGVMQNPRHLVRRRGQEARLRCSPMKGHSHVYWYRQLPEEGLKFMVYLQKENIIDESGMPKERFSAEFPKEGPSILRIQQVVRGDSAAYFCASSPGTGLSDQPQHFGDGTRLSIL.